The source of this TCR beta chain is a study of OX40 agonist ivuxolimab in advanced cancers. The overall study: Every 2 weeks, patients received ivuxolimab intravenously, dosed at 0.01 to 10 mg/kg. Previous treatment with anti-PD-1, anti-PD-L1 or anti-CTLA-4 therapy was allowed; approximately 40% had received some. The study's findings and limits: Both blood CD4+ and CD8+ T cells showed clonal growth by week 6 at 0.1 to 3.0 mg/kg.

A remark on this clone: Its target is unknown.

V was clipped by 2 bases and J by 7 bases, with 14 bases between them. Looked up from germline, CDR1 is MNHNY and CDR2 is SVGAGI (reference sequence). The CDR3 has 14 amino acids. The assay was immunoSEQ multiplex PCR, and TCRdb's table has in-frame clones only and misses some. The sample holds some 33,000 clones; 75% to 95% are singletons and the top ten take 4.8%. The source was CD4+ or CD8+ T cells sorted from blood, collected in a trial of the OX40 agonist ivuxolimab. The V and J genes are TRBV6-6 and TRBJ2-5, with unresolved D. The TCR sequence derives from an adult with an advanced solid tumor such as melanoma, head and neck, liver or kidney cancer. The CDR3: CASSYGSSPGTQYF. For the CDR3, the DNA is TGTGCCAGCAGTTACGGGTCGTCCCCGGGGACCCAGTACTTC.